This TCR beta chain was recorded in a study of T cells in Graves' hyperthyroidism and ophthalmopathy. Extraction of PBMCs used 9 to 10 ml of fresh peripheral blood. Ten or more counts support this clonotype. Amplification of TCR beta CDR3 regions used RNA as the template. First-round RT-PCR targeting the TCR CDR3 was performed with the HTBI primer set. TCRdb used MiXCR to reprocess the multiplex PCR reads, holding one entry per CDR3 protein. The sample contains more than 500,000 distinct CDR3 sequences, 15% to 20% of which appear only once. J lost 2 bases, V lost 2 bases, and 3 bases had no gene match. The germline V gene encodes CDR1 KGHSH and CDR2 LQKENI. This CDR3 contains 15 residues.

This clonotype was obtained from a woman aged 30 to 39 with Graves' ophthalmopathy. Sequenced sample: blood. The genes are TRBV18 and TRBJ1-5, with 7 bases lining up with TRBD1. This CDR3 is CASSPEGAGNQPQHF. CDR3 sequence (DNA): TGTGCCAGCTCACCAGAGGGGGCTGGCAATCAGCCCCAGCATTTT.